The clone carrying this TCR beta chain appeared a few times. No antigen is known for it. This record comes from a study of T cell repertoires in cytomegalovirus infection. Study in general: Through public TCR beta signatures, both CMV infection and matching HLA type were indicated.

V lost 4 bases, J lost 8 bases, and 9 bases stayed unmatched. This CDR3 has 15 amino acids. Germline CDR1 is SGHRS and CDR2 is YFSETQ. General study findings and limits: Clonotypes of TCR beta that were HLA-C-restricted and CMV-specific dominated the ex vivo response.

TCRdb called the reads again in MiXCR, with one record for every CDR3 protein. The table has around 130,000 distinct CDR3 sequences, less than 9.5% seen once; the top ten hold 10%. The rearrangement uses TRBV5-1 and TRBJ1-6; 7 bases line up with TRBD1. This sequence was found in a human donor in good health (CMV status not recorded). Some clones in this sample may be carry-over from other donors' samples. Source material: PBMCs. Written as DNA, the CDR3 is TGCGCCAGCAGCCCACAGGGGAACGGTGATTCACCCCTCCACTTT. Residues: CASSPQGNGDSPLHF.